This T cell receptor beta chain was documented in a study of regulatory T cells in long-lasting Graves disease. This clonotype was counted a few times. Its antigen remains unidentified. Time point described: persistent/refractory GD, antithyroid drugs over 5 years with positive TRAb. RNA extracted from PBMCs served as the sequencing template. Building the TCR beta libraries relied on iRepertoire HTBI primers, and CDR3 regions underwent Arm-PCR. As processed by the authors: Samples collectively showed 62 TRBV and about 15 TRBJ segments. TCRdb reprocessed the multiplex PCR reads with MiXCR, giving one entry per CDR3 protein. The V and J calls, along with clone size, are taken from TCRdb and not from the paper's own processing. The top ten clones hold about two fifths of a sample with 650,000 to 850,000 distinct CDR3 sequences, around 30% of them seen once. The V gene's germline CDR1 is KGHDR and CDR2 SFDVKD. Trimming stripped 9 bases from V and 1 base from J, with 8 bases between. This CDR3 spans 12 amino acids.

Points from the study as a whole: For persistent Graves' patients, TCR diversity was lower than for newly diagnosed ones.

The input for sequencing was peripheral blood mononuclear cells (PBMCs), taken when the disease was refractory, from a patient treated with antithyroid drugs. This chain joins TRBV24-1 and TRBJ1-2, with D unclear. The clonotype comes from a female donor with Graves disease. CDR3 nucleotides: TGTGCCACCGTTTCGATTAACTATGGCTACACCTTC. Its protein product is CATVSINYGYTF.